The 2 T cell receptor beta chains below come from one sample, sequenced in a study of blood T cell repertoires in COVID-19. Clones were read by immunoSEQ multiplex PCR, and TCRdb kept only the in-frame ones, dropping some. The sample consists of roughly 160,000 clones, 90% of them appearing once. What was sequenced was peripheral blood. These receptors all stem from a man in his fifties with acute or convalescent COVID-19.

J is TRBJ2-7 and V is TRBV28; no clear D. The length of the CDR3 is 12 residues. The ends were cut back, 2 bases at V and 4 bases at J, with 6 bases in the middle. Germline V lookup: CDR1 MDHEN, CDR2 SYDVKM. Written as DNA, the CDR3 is TGTGCCAGCAGTTTACGAGAATACGAGCAGTACTTC. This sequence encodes CASSLREYEQYF.

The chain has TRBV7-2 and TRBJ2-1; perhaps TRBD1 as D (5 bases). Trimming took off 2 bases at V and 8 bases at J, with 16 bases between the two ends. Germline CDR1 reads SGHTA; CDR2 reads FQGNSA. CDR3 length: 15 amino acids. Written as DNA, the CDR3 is TGTGCCAGCAGCTTATTCTCTAGGGGAAACGATGAGCAGTTCTTC. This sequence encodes CASSLFSRGNDEQFF.